A single sample is the source of the 7 T cell receptor beta chains below, sequenced in a study of CD8+CD57+ T cells in acquired aplastic anemia. The template for TCR beta VDJ and CDR3 sequence profiling was genomic DNA. TCRdb itself ran the reads through MiXCR, one entry per CDR3 protein. Of around 200,000 distinct CDR3 sequences in the sample, over 60% are singletons; the top ten hold less than 30%. Sequencing was done on a sample of sorted CD4+, CD8+, or CD8+CD57+ T cells (not recorded which) from PBMCs. The receptors originated from a human donor in good health.

V gene TRBV7-3 combines with J gene TRBJ1-5; D is unclear. The CDR3 is 13 amino acids. Trimming cost V 4 bases and J 0 bases, with 4 bases left between them. CDR1 and CDR2 from the germline V gene are SGHTA and FQGTGA. CDR3 sequence: CASSYDSNQPQHF. CDR3 DNA sequence: TGTGCCAGCAGCTACGATAGCAATCAGCCCCAGCATTTT.

This clonotype was recorded at least ten times. The genes are TRBV5-8 and TRBJ1-1, with 10 bases aligning to TRBD1. This CDR3 spans 16 amino acids. The germline gives CDR1 SGHTS, CDR2 YDEGEE. After removal of 0 bases from V and 5 bases from J, the junction contained 7 bases not matched to a gene. Here the CDR3 DNA reads TGTGCCAGCAGCTTGGCCGATGGACAGGGGGGAACTGAAGCTTTCTTT. It is translated as CASSLADGQGGTEAFF.

CDR3 DNA sequence: TGTGCCAGCAGCTTTAACGACAGGGACACTGAAGCTTTCTTT. It encodes CASSFNDRDTEAFF. The chain couples TRBV7-9 to TRBJ1-1, with 7 positions matching TRBD1. Germline-derived CDR1 and CDR2 are SEHNR and FQNEAQ (reference sequence). The V and J ends lost 3 bases and 3 bases, in that order; junction bases with no gene match: 4. This CDR3 is built from 14 residues.

CDR3 coding DNA: TGTGCCAGCAGCCAAGTTCCAGGGACTGAAGCTTTCTTT. Amino acid sequence: CASSQVPGTEAFF. This rearrangement joins TRBV3-1 to TRBJ1-1; D may be TRBD1 (5 bases). Germline V gene sequence: CDR1 LGHDT, CDR2 YNNKEL (reference sequence). CDR3 length equals 13 residues. V lost 1 base and J 5 bases, leaving 8 bases between the germline ends. Complete variable domain (other parts from reference TRBV3-1 and TRBJ1-1): DTAVSQTPKYLVTQMGNDKSIKCEQNLGHDTMYWYKQDSKKFLKIMFSYNNKELIINETVPNRFSPKSPDKAHLNLHINSLELGDSAVYFCASSQVPGTEAFFGQGTRLTVV.

Here the CDR3 DNA reads TGTGCCAGCAGCCAGAACAGGGCTGAAGCTTTCTTT. It codes for CASSQNRAEAFF. This chain uses TRBV14 with TRBJ1-1, with D maybe TRBD1 (6 bases). The CDR3 extends over 12 amino acids. CDR1 and CDR2 (germline): SGHDN, FVKESK. V was shortened by 3 bases and J by 6 bases, with 8 bases between the two germline ends.

This sequence joins TRBV24-1 and TRBJ2-2; maybe TRBD1 (6 bases). Trimming shortened V by 8 bases and J by 0 bases, and 9 bases separated the two germline ends. Per germline, CDR1 KGHDR and CDR2 SFDVKD. CDR3 length: 14 amino acids. The CDR3 loop reads CATMDSPNTGELFF. The CDR3 DNA follows: TGTGCCACCATGGACAGCCCGAACACCGGGGAGCTGTTTTTT.

This clonotype was seen a few times. The genes are TRBV7-9 and TRBJ1-1; D is perhaps TRBD1 (6 bases). Germline V gives CDR1 SEHNR, CDR2 FQNEAQ (reference sequence). The CDR3 is 19 residues long. The germline V and J ends were trimmed by 2 bases and 3 bases, with 25 bases remaining between them. The CDR3 is CASSLRPVGGAREYTEAFF. DNA for the CDR3: TGTGCCAGCAGCTTACGCCCGGTCGGGGGGGCGCGGGAGTACACTGAAGCTTTCTTT. The full variable domain, in which reference TRBV7-9 and TRBJ1-1 provide the parts outside the CDR3, is DTGVSQNPRHKITKRGQNVTFRCDPISEHNRLYWYRQTLGQGPEFLTYFQNEAQLEKSRLLSDRFSAERPKGSFSTLEIQRTEQGDSAMYLCASSLRPVGGAREYTEAFFGQGTRLTVV.